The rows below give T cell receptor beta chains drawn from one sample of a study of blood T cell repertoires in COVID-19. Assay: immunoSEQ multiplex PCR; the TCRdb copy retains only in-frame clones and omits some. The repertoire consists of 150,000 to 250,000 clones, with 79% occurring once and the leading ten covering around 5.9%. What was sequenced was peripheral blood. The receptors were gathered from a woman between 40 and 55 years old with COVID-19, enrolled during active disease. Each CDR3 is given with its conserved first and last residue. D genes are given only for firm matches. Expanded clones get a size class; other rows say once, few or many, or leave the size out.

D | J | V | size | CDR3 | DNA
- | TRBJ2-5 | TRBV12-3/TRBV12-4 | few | CASTLDSLETQYF | TGTGCCAGCACCTTAGACAGTCTGGAGACCCAGTACTTC
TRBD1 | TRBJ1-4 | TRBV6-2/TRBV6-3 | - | CASSTPQGEKLFF | TGTGCCAGCAGTACCCCACAGGGGGAAAAACTGTTTTTT
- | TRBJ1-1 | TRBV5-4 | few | CASSLALTGLNTEAFF | TGTGCCAGCAGCTTGGCCCTGACAGGATTGAACACTGAAGCTTTCTTT
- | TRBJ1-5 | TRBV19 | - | CASRSGNQPQHF | TGTGCCAGTAGATCGGGCAATCAGCCCCAGCATTTT
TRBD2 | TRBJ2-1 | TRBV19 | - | CASSKGTSGGGYYNEQFF | TGTGCCAGTAGTAAGGGTACTAGCGGGGGCGGGTACTACAATGAGCAGTTCTTC
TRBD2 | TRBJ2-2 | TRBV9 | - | CASTPGPSGVANTGELFF | TGTGCCAGTACTCCAGGGCCTAGCGGGGTCGCGAACACCGGGGAGCTGTTTTTT
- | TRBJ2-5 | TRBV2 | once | CASTPEETQYF | TGTGCCAGCACCCCGGAGGAGACCCAGTACTTC
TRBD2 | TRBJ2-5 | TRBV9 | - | CASSVDGRGGETQYF | TGTGCCAGCAGCGTAGACGGACGGGGGGGAGAGACCCAGTACTTC
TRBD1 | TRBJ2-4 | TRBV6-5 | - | CASSSTGVAKNIQYF | TGTGCCAGCAGTTCAACAGGGGTGGCCAAAAACATTCAGTACTTC
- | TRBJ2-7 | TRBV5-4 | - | CASSPAGGFGTYYEQYF | TGTGCCAGCAGCCCGGCAGGGGGGTTCGGGACTTACTACGAGCAGTACTTC
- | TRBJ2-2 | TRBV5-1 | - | CASSLNPSAGELFF | TGCGCCAGCAGCTTGAATCCGTCCGCCGGGGAGCTGTTTTTT
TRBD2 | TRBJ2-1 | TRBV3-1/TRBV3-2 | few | CASSPLGVGRLAGRDEQFF | TGTGCCAGCAGCCCCCTCGGTGTTGGTCGGCTAGCGGGAAGGGATGAGCAGTTCTTC
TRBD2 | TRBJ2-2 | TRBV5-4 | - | CASSLGGTSGYLTGELFF | TGTGCCAGCAGCTTGGGAGGGACTAGCGGGTATCTCACCGGGGAGCTGTTTTTT
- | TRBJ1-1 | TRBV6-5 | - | CASTRDTLRAFF | TGTGCCAGCACTCGGGATACCCTTCGAGCTTTCTTT
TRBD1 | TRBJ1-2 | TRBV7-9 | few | CASSSGQLDGANYGYTF | TGTGCCAGCAGCTCGGGACAGCTGGACGGGGCTAACTATGGCTACACCTTC
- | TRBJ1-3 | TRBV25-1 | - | CASSVPGDSGNTIYF | TGTGCCAGCAGTGTTCCGGGTGACTCTGGAAACACCATATATTTT
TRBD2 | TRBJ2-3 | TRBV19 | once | CASSNLAEPTDTQYF | TGTGCCAGTAGTAACCTAGCGGAGCCGACAGATACGCAGTATTTT
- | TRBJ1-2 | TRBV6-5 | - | CASSYSNTGRTYGYTF | TGTGCCAGCAGTTACTCGAATACAGGTCGGACCTATGGCTACACCTTC
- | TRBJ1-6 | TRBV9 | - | CASSVGGSESPLHF | TGTGCCAGCAGCGTAGGTGGCAGCGAGTCACCCCTCCACTTT
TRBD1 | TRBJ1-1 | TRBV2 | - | CASRTQGGNTEAFF | TGTGCCAGCAGGACACAGGGGGGGAACACTGAAGCTTTCTTT
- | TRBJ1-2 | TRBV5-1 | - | CASSLGRGDGYTF | TGCGCCAGCAGCTTGGGCAGGGGTGATGGCTACACCTTC
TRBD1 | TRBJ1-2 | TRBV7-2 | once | CASSLTYTQGAVYGYTF | TGTGCCAGCAGCTTAACCTATACCCAGGGGGCGGTCTATGGCTACACCTTC
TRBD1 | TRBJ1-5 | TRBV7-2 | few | CASSLPGGDQPQHF | TGTGCCAGCAGCTTACCAGGGGGCGATCAGCCCCAGCATTTT
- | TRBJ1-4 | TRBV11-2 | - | CASSLDLQAGRSEKLFF | TGTGCCAGCAGCTTAGATCTGCAGGCAGGGAGGTCGGAAAAACTGTTTTTT
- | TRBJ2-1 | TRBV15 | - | CATSRDRASRYDEQFF | TGTGCCACCAGCAGAGATCGCGCGTCTAGATACGATGAGCAGTTCTTC